The clone carrying this T cell receptor (beta chain) was picked up one time. The antigen remains undetermined. The CDR3 sequence is 15 residues long. The trim removed 5 bases at V and 2 bases at J, leaving 7 bases unmatched. Per the germline V gene, CDR1 is MNHEY and CDR2 is SMNVEV (reference sequence). The data are from a study of cytomegalovirus exposure and HLA in healthy donors. The PCR had 60 Vbeta and 13 Jbeta primers. The protocol was immunoSEQ multiplex PCR, while the TCRdb copy is restricted to in-frame clones and leaves out a portion. The data contain about 150,000 clones, over 65% of them singletons. Study-wide findings and caveats: There were a few CMV-associated chains whose specificity for CMV antigens was confirmed in vitro. An analysis that came later showed most CMV-associated TCR beta chains appearing HLA-restricted.

The source of this sequence is a man aged 25-40 years in good health and CMV-seronegative. Sequenced: PBMCs. J is TRBJ2-7 and V is TRBV27; 9 nucleotides match TRBD2. CDR3 sequence reads: CASSPSASGAYEQYF. The CDR3 DNA follows: TGTGCCAGCAGTCCCTCGGCTAGCGGGGCCTACGAGCAGTACTTC.